A selection of T cell receptor beta chains follows, all from one sample in a study of T cells in Graves' hyperthyroidism and ophthalmopathy. Via MiXCR, TCRdb re-called the multiplex PCR reads, giving one row per CDR3 protein. The table includes around 300,000 distinct CDR3 sequences, about an eighth detected once. The source material was blood. The receptors originated from a woman aged 25 to 45 with Graves' hyperthyroidism that later progressed to Graves' ophthalmopathy. Each CDR3 is given with its conserved first and last residue. Each record gives: clone size, V gene, J gene, D gene, CDR3 protein. A D gene is named only where the DNA matches it firmly. Some rows mark clone size as missing; the rest say once, few, many or name a class of expanded clone.

abundance: .
v_gene: TRBV6-5
j_gene: TRBJ1-5
d_gene: .
CDR3aa: CASSSSQGNSNQPQHF

abundance: .
v_gene: TRBV19
j_gene: TRBJ2-7
d_gene: .
CDR3aa: CASSNFKSGVHEQYF

abundance: many
v_gene: TRBV7-9
j_gene: TRBJ2-1
d_gene: .
CDR3aa: CASSNRSNEQFF

abundance: many
v_gene: TRBV7-3
j_gene: TRBJ2-3
d_gene: .
CDR3aa: CASSLSSGYTDTQYF

abundance: .
v_gene: TRBV28
j_gene: TRBJ2-7
d_gene: TRBD2
CDR3aa: CASSSLKLESGTSSYEQYF

abundance: few
v_gene: TRBV7-2
j_gene: TRBJ1-1
d_gene: .
CDR3aa: CASSLDAGATPHNPGEAFF

abundance: .
v_gene: TRBV2
j_gene: TRBJ2-1
d_gene: .
CDR3aa: CASSLGGGSGDEQFF

abundance: many
v_gene: TRBV7-7
j_gene: TRBJ2-5
d_gene: .
CDR3aa: CASSQLQGRGETQYF

abundance: many
v_gene: TRBV6-2/TRBV6-3
j_gene: TRBJ2-5
d_gene: TRBD2
CDR3aa: CGPASGRPTQYF

abundance: few
v_gene: TRBV6-1
j_gene: TRBJ2-7
d_gene: .
CDR3aa: CASTRGGSSYEQYF

abundance: many
v_gene: TRBV5-6
j_gene: TRBJ1-5
d_gene: .
CDR3aa: CASSLLGEHNQPQHF

abundance: many
v_gene: TRBV20-1
j_gene: TRBJ2-7
d_gene: .
CDR3aa: CSAGTPPYEQYF

abundance: .
v_gene: TRBV5-1
j_gene: TRBJ2-2
d_gene: .
CDR3aa: CASSSGTSTGELFF

abundance: .
v_gene: TRBV18
j_gene: TRBJ1-6
d_gene: TRBD1
CDR3aa: CASSPQTGGHNSPLHF

abundance: many
v_gene: TRBV20-1
j_gene: TRBJ2-7
d_gene: TRBD1
CDR3aa: CSVPGQGFYEQYF

abundance: many
v_gene: TRBV28
j_gene: TRBJ2-6
d_gene: .
CDR3aa: CASYAGSPGANVLTF